This T cell receptor (beta chain) is drawn from a study of T cell repertoires in cytomegalovirus infection. V gave up 8 bases and J gave up 0 bases, with 17 bases separating them. CDR3 length: 15 residues. TCRdb analysed the reads with MiXCR anew, one entry per CDR3 protein. Found here are approximately 180,000 distinct CDR3 sequences, about 21% of them singletons; the top ten hold approximately 2.9%. The source is a human donor in good health (CMV status not recorded). Some clones in this sample may be carry-over from other donors' samples. The chain links TRBV5-3 to TRBJ1-2; D remains ambiguous. TRBV5-3 is annotated as an ORF whose role is uncertain. Sequenced: PBMCs. The DNA for the CDR3 is TGTGCCAGCAGCCTGAGGACTGCCACTAACTATGGCTACACCTTC. Encoded protein: CASSLRTATNYGYTF.